The 2 T cell receptor beta chains below come from one sample, sequenced in a study of tumor and adjacent non-tumor tissue in lung cancer. The library came from three nested PCR rounds adapted from ARM-PCR protocols. TCRdb processed the multiplex PCR reads anew with MiXCR; each CDR3 protein has one entry. The table has approximately 120,000 distinct CDR3 sequences, under 65% seen once. No cell sorting was done before RNA was extracted from the tissue. This non-tumor lung sample came from over 3 cm beyond the tumor edge. Sample: distant non-tumor lung tissue. These receptors were taken from a man aged 60 to 69 with non-small cell lung cancer.

Remarks on this clonotype: A much larger clone sits a single nucleotide away, making a read error possible. The chain uses TRBV11-2 and TRBJ2-3; the D gene is possibly TRBD2 (5 bases). Germline CDR1 SGHAT, CDR2 FQNNGV. The CDR3 contains 14 residues. The CDR3 sequence: CGSSLRENTDTQYF. CDR3 DNA sequence: TGTGGCAGCAGCTTACGGGAAAACACAGATACGCAGTATTTT.

This clonotype was observed a single time. Mismatch with germline at one junction end may stem from a read error. This sequence joins TRBV25-1 and TRBJ2-3; 11 positions agree with TRBD2. Germline values: CDR1 MGHDK, CDR2 SYGVNS. This CDR3 is built from 16 residues. The CDR3: CASSKIAGGTGDTQSF. Here the CDR3 DNA reads TGTGCCAGCAGTAAGATAGCGGGAGGGACAGGAGATACGCAGTCTTTT.